This T cell receptor beta chain stems from a study of vaccination and CD4 T cells after COVID-19. This clonotype is categorized as medium-sized. Antigen: not known. The CDR3 length is 14 residues. Germline CDR1 and CDR2: LNHNV and YYDKDF (reference sequence). Losses at the gene ends were 1 base for V and 4 bases for J; bases not matched to a gene: 0. Regarding treatment: approximately 11-day PBMC culture with coronavirus spike peptide pools or control peptides (ViraFEST assay). The study sequenced cultured CD4+ T cell DNA using the Oncomine TCR Beta short-read assay. CD4+ T cells were cultured, and genomic DNA was extracted from them. In TCRdb, the PCR reads were re-called with MiXCR into one record per CDR3 protein. Among 3,700 or so distinct CDR3 sequences, 15% were seen once, and the ten largest hold 15% to 20%.

The source of this sequence is a human donor who had recovered from COVID-19. The chain links TRBV15 to TRBJ1-4; 7 bases line up with TRBD1. Input material: CD4+ T cells from blood, cultured in vitro. The CDR3 spells CATSRGQGNEKLFF. In DNA form, the CDR3 reads TGTGCCACCAGCAGAGGACAGGGTAATGAAAAACTGTTTTTT.